Listed here are 28 T cell receptor beta chains from one sample, sequenced in a study of CD8 T cells in Susac syndrome. RNA, at about 0.45 to 1 ug, was reverse transcribed with random hexamers. TCRdb independently ran MiXCR on the immunoSEQ multiplex PCR reads; one entry per CDR3 protein. The table has 150,000 to 200,000 distinct CDR3 sequences, over 85% seen once. Source material: CD4+ T cells from PBMCs. The receptors originated from a human donor in good health.

This clonotype was recorded only once. The rearrangement joins TRBV6-2 or TRBV6-3 to TRBJ2-7; D is possibly TRBD1 (5 bases). The CDR3 sequence is 13 residues long. Trimming pared 6 bases from V and 0 bases from J, leaving 9 bases between. Per the germline V gene, CDR1 is MNHEY and CDR2 is SVGEGT. CDR3 amino acids: CASRTGASYEQYF. The CDR3 bases are TGTGCCAGCAGGACTGGGGCCTCCTACGAGCAGTACTTC.

The CDR3 protein is CASSDRVGLYGYTF. The CDR3, as DNA: TGTGCCAGCAGTGATCGGGTCGGATTATATGGCTACACCTTC. The chain combines TRBV6-2 or TRBV6-3 with TRBJ1-2, with no clear D. This CDR3 is 14 amino acids long. Germline V CDR1 and CDR2: MNHEY, SVGEGT. V lost 5 bases and J 5 bases, leaving 15 bases between the germline ends.

The genes are TRBV19 and TRBJ1-5; D gene unclear. Deletions cut 3 bases from V and 4 bases from J, with 10 bases between. From germline, CDR1 is LNHDA and CDR2 SQIVND (reference sequence). The CDR3 is made up of 14 amino acids. The CDR3 DNA follows: TGTGCCAGTAGTATTTTGGGTAGGAATCAGCCCCAGCATTTT. Translating gives CASSILGRNQPQHF.

The chain links TRBV27 to TRBJ1-2; 9 bases match TRBD1. After removal of 6 bases from V and 3 bases from J, the junction contained 5 bases not matched to a gene. CDR3 length: 14 amino acids. Per germline, CDR1 MNHEY and CDR2 SMNVEV (reference sequence). The CDR3 DNA follows: TGTGCCAGCAGCAGCTGGGACAGGGACTATGGCTACACCTTC. Its protein product is CASSSWDRDYGYTF.

This clonotype has just one count. This chain uses TRBV3-1 with TRBJ2-1; the match to TRBD1 covers 7 bases. The CDR3 extends over 15 amino acids. The junction had 7 bases not matched to a gene; V was cut back by 0 bases and J by 8 bases. The germline V gene has CDR1 LGHDT and CDR2 YNNKEL (reference sequence). CDR3 protein: CASSQEMRGLDEQFF. In nucleotides, the CDR3 is TGTGCCAGCAGCCAAGAGATGAGGGGGCTCGATGAGCAGTTCTTC.

This chain uses TRBV20-1 with TRBJ2-5; TRBD1 is a possible D gene (6 bases). CDR1 and CDR2 from the germline V gene are DFQATT and SNEGSKA (reference sequence). This CDR3 spans 14 amino acids. V lost 0 bases, J lost 5 bases, and 13 bases lay in between. For the CDR3, the DNA is TGCAGTGCTAGAGATGGCCAGGGGATGGAGACCCAGTACTTC. Encoded protein: CSARDGQGMETQYF.

The rearrangement links TRBV28 to TRBJ2-7, with D possibly matching TRBD2 (6 bases). CDR3 size: 13 residues. Germline CDR1 MDHEN, CDR2 SYDVKM. V lost 3 bases and J lost 6, with 12 bases in between. The DNA of the CDR3 is TGTGCCAGCAGTTTGGGATCGCGGGGCGAGCAGTACTTC. This translates into CASSLGSRGEQYF. The variable domain in full, with the rest retrieved from reference TRBV28 and TRBJ2-7, is DVKVTQSSRYLVKRTGEKVFLECVQDMDHENMFWYRQDPGLGLRLIYFSYDVKMKEKGDIPEGYSVSREKKERFSLILESASTNQTSMYLCASSLGSRGEQYFGPGTRLTVT.

The chain couples TRBV2 to TRBJ2-5; D uncertain. This CDR3 is 13 amino acids long. V was trimmed by 7 bases and J by 5 bases, leaving 14 bases between them. In germline, CDR1 is SNHLY, CDR2 FYNNEI. In DNA form, the CDR3 reads TGTGCCAGCATTTACGCTGTGGGGGAGACCCAGTACTTC. Translating it yields CASIYAVGETQYF.

The chain combines TRBV2 with TRBJ1-2, with 11 bases fitting TRBD1. Germline loops: CDR1 SNHLY, CDR2 FYNNEI. The CDR3 loop spans 16 amino acids. V shed 4 bases and J 4 bases; nucleotides not matched to a gene: 8. CDR3 nucleotide sequence: TGTGCCAGCAGTGGTCAGGACAGGGGGCTGACCTATGGCTACACCTTC. This sequence encodes CASSGQDRGLTYGYTF.

The chain recombines TRBV7-6 with TRBJ1-1, with D unresolved. The CDR3 length is 14 residues. Germline CDR1 reads SGHVS; CDR2 reads FNYEAQ. V shed 2 bases and J shed 6 bases, with 13 bases lying between them. In DNA, the CDR3 is TGTGCCAGCAGCTTAAATCCGGGAATGTCTGAAGCTTTCTTT. Protein product: CASSLNPGMSEAFF.

The V gene is TRBV10-3, the J gene TRBJ2-5, with TRBD1 matching 7 bases. The CDR3 consists of 15 residues. V dropped 6 bases and J dropped 1; count of bases not matched to a gene: 8. The germline V gene encodes CDR1 ENHRY and CDR2 SYGVKD. CDR3 protein: CAISNRGESQETQYF. CDR3 bases: TGTGCCATCAGCAACAGGGGTGAGAGCCAAGAGACCCAGTACTTC.

The chain recombines TRBV7-9 with TRBJ2-5; unclear D gene. Trimming shortened V by 2 bases and J by 7 bases, and 5 bases separated the two germline ends. Germline CDR1 is SEHNR and CDR2 is FQNEAQ (reference sequence). The CDR3 spans 11 residues. CDR3 residues: CASSLRATQYF. CDR3 sequence (DNA): TGTGCCAGCAGCTTACGAGCGACCCAGTACTTC.

The chain has TRBV4-1 and TRBJ2-3; D possibly matches TRBD1 or TRBD2 (7 bases each). V gave up 3 bases and J gave up 14 bases, with 21 bases separating them. In germline, CDR1 is MGHRA, CDR2 YSYEKL. The CDR3 extends over 14 amino acids. CDR3 amino acids: CASSQRQGGNRPYF. The CDR3 DNA reads as TGCGCCAGCAGCCAGAGACAGGGAGGGAATCGGCCGTATTTT.

This clonotype was counted a single time. The genes are TRBV7-9 and TRBJ2-7; D not resolved. CDR1 is SEHNR, CDR2 FQNEAQ, per germline (reference sequence). The CDR3 consists of 14 residues. The germline V and J ends were trimmed by 3 bases and 5 bases, with 14 bases remaining between them. CDR3 protein: CASSFRTFSDEQYF. The CDR3 coding sequence is TGTGCCAGCAGCTTCCGCACCTTCAGCGACGAGCAGTACTTC.

The V call is TRBV20-1, the J call TRBJ1-1; D gene ambiguous. The V end lost 6 bases, the J end lost 4 bases, and 18 bases lay between the germline ends. The CDR3 has 14 amino acids. Germline-derived CDR1 and CDR2 are DFQATT and SNEGSKA (reference sequence). In nucleotides, the CDR3 is TGCAGTGCCCGGGCCCCCCAGGCTGGCACTGAAGCTTTCTTT. It encodes CSARAPQAGTEAFF.

V is TRBV28 and J is TRBJ2-2; the match to TRBD2 covers 12 bases. CDR3 length equals 17 residues. Germline V lookup: CDR1 MDHEN, CDR2 SYDVKM. The V segment lost 3 bases and the J segment 7 bases; nucleotides outside the gene matches: 9. Here the CDR3 DNA reads TGTGCCAGCAGTTTGGTGCTAGCGGGGGGGCCGGGCGGGGAGCTGTTTTTT. This encodes CASSLVLAGGPGGELFF.

The chain employs TRBV2 and TRBJ2-7; tentative D call: TRBD2 (6 bases). Trimming cost V 0 bases and J 6 bases, with 9 bases left between them. Germline CDR1 reads SNHLY; CDR2 reads FYNNEI. The CDR3 sequence is 13 residues long. Here the CDR3 reads CASSEAAGSEQYF. CDR3 in DNA: TGTGCCAGCAGTGAAGCGGCCGGGAGCGAGCAGTACTTC.

This chain connects TRBV29-1 to TRBJ1-2, with D maybe TRBD1 (5 bases). The V and J ends lost 4 bases and 6 bases respectively, with 12 bases between them. Germline V gene lookup returns CDR1 SQVTM and CDR2 ANQGSEA. CDR3 size: 12 residues. For the CDR3, the DNA is TGCAGCGTTGTGGGGCAGGGAAATGGCTACACCTTC. Translated, it gives CSVVGQGNGYTF.

V is TRBV12-3 or TRBV12-4 and J is TRBJ2-4; possible D gene TRBD1, 6 bases. The CDR3 extends over 14 amino acids. Trimming shortened V by 2 bases and J by 1 base, and 6 bases separated the two germline ends. The CDR3 DNA is TGTGCCAGCAGTTTACAGGGGGCCAAAAACATTCAGTACTTC. Encoded protein: CASSLQGAKNIQYF.

The chain carries TRBV2 and TRBJ1-2; 7 positions agree with TRBD1. The CDR3 is made up of 15 amino acids. After removal of 7 bases from V and 4 bases from J, the junction contained 12 bases not matched to a gene. Germline loops: CDR1 SNHLY, CDR2 FYNNEI. Written as DNA, the CDR3 is TGTGCCAGCAAGCTCTTAGATGGACAGGCCTATGGCTACACCTTC. Protein: CASKLLDGQAYGYTF.

The gene calls are TRBV12-3 or TRBV12-4 and TRBJ1-4; weak D call: TRBD1 (6 bases). V lost 6 bases and J lost 5, with 10 bases in between. The CDR3 spans 13 residues. In DNA form, the CDR3 reads TGTGCCAGCAGCGGACAGATAAATGAAAAACTGTTTTTT. It codes for CASSGQINEKLFF.

This clonotype appeared once. The V and J genes are TRBV2 and TRBJ2-5, with D possibly called TRBD1 or TRBD2 (5 bases each). Germline CDR1 and CDR2: SNHLY and FYNNEI. V lost 1 base, J lost 9 bases, and 18 bases lay in between. CDR3 length equals 15 residues. The CDR3 bases are TGTGCCAGCAGTGAAGGGGGGATAGGTGGTAGGCCCCAGTACTTC. Protein product: CASSEGGIGGRPQYF.

This chain connects TRBV3-1 to TRBJ2-3; D could derive from TRBD1 or TRBD2 (5 bases each). CDR1 is LGHDT and CDR2 is YNNKEL in the germline V gene (reference sequence). This CDR3 has 13 residues. V dropped 7 bases and J dropped 6 bases, with 14 bases sitting between them. This chain's CDR3 is CASTLNEGDTQYF. The CDR3 coding sequence is TGTGCCAGCACCCTCAATGAGGGGGATACGCAGTATTTT.

The V call is TRBV2, the J call TRBJ1-2; TRBD1 matches 10 bases. Germline CDR1 reads SNHLY; CDR2 reads FYNNEI. V shed 11 bases, J shed 8 bases, and the junction held 11 bases outside the gene matches. The CDR3 is 13 residues long. The CDR3 region has the DNA TGTGCCGGGGGACAGGGGCAATTTGGGGGCTACACCTTC. This translates into CAGGQGQFGGYTF. Full variable domain (rest looked up from reference TRBV2 and TRBJ1-2): EPEVTQTPSHQVTQMGQEVILRCVPISNHLYFYWYRQILGQKVEFLVSFYNNEISEKSEIFDDQFSVERPDGSNFTLKIRSTKLEDSAMYFCAGGQGQFGGYTFGSGTRLTVV.

This chain connects TRBV25-1 to TRBJ2-1, with D possibly being TRBD2 (6 bases). V was trimmed by 3 bases and J by 12 bases, leaving 15 bases between them. Per germline, CDR1 MGHDK and CDR2 SYGVNS. CDR3 length equals 13 residues. The CDR3 loop is CASSDWDSPVQFF. DNA of the CDR3: TGTGCCAGCAGTGACTGGGACTCCCCTGTGCAGTTCTTC.

The chain employs TRBV7-2 and TRBJ1-2; D call uncertain. Germline-derived CDR1 and CDR2 are SGHTA and FQGNSA. Deletions cut 5 bases from V and 8 bases from J, with 15 bases between. The CDR3 runs to 13 residues. This CDR3 is CASSGVGMMGYTF. The CDR3 nucleotides are TGTGCCAGCAGCGGGGTAGGGATGATGGGCTACACCTTC.

CDR3 in amino acids: CASSFTGIERGYTF. DNA for the CDR3: TGTGCCAGCAGCTTTACAGGGATTGAACGTGGCTACACCTTC. V gene TRBV5-6 combines with J gene TRBJ1-2; weak D call: TRBD1 (6 bases). CDR3 size: 14 residues. Germline values: CDR1 SGHDT, CDR2 YYEEEE. The V gene lost 2 bases and the J gene lost 7 bases, with 15 bases spanning the gap. The whole variable domain, remainder taken from reference TRBV5-6 and TRBJ1-2, is DAGVTQSPTHLIKTRGQQVTLRCSPKSGHDTVSWYQQALGQGPQFIFQYYEEEERQRGNFPDRFSGHQFPNYSSELNVNALLLGDSALYLCASSFTGIERGYTFGSGTRLTVV.

This chain uses TRBV9 with TRBJ1-5; D might be TRBD1 (5 bases). V was cut by 4 bases and J by 2 bases, with 13 bases left in between. CDR3 size: 15 residues. Germline CDR1 reads SGDLS; CDR2 reads YYNGEE. CDR3 residues: CASSRGDLGNQPQHF. CDR3 bases: TGTGCCAGCAGCCGAGGGGATTTAGGCAATCAGCCCCAGCATTTT.